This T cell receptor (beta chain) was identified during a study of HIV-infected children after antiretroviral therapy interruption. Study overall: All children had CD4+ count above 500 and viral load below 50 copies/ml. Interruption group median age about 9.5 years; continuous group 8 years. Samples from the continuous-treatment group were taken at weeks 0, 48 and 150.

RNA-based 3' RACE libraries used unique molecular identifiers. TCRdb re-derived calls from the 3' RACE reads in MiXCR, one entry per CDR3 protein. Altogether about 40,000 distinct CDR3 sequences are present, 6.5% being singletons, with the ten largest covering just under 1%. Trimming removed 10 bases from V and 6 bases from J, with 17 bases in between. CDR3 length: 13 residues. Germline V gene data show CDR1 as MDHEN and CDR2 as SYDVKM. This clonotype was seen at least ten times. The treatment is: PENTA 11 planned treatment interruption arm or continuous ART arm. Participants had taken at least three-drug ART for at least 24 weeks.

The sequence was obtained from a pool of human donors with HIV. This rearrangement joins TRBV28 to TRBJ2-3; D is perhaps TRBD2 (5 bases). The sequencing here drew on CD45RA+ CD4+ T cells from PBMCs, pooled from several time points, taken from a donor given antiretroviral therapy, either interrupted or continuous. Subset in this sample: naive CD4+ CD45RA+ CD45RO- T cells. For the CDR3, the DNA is TGTGCCACCGTCCTAACCGGGGTGGATACGCAGTATTTT. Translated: CATVLTGVDTQYF.